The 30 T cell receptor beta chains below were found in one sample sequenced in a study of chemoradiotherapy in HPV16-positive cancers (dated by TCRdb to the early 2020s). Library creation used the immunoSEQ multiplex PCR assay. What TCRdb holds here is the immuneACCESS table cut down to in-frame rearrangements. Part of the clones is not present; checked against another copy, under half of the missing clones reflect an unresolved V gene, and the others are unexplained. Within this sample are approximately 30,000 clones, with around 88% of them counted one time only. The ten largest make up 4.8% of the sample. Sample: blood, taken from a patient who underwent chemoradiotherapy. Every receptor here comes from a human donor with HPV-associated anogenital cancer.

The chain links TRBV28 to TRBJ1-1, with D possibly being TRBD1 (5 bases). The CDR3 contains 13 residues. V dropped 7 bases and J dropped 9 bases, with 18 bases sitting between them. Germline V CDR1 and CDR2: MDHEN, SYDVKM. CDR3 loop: CASTRSGRVQAFF. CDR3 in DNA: TGTGCCAGCACCAGGTCAGGGAGAGTGCAAGCTTTCTTT.

The CDR3 region has the DNA TGTGCCAGCAGCTCCCTCTCCGGGGGAAACTACGAGCAGTACTTC. This gives the protein CASSSLSGGNYEQYF. This chain joins TRBV7-9 and TRBJ2-7, with D possibly being TRBD2 (6 bases). This CDR3 is 15 amino acids long. CDR1 and CDR2 (germline): SEHNR, FQNEAQ (reference sequence). V lost 4 bases, J lost 3 bases, and 16 bases lay in between.

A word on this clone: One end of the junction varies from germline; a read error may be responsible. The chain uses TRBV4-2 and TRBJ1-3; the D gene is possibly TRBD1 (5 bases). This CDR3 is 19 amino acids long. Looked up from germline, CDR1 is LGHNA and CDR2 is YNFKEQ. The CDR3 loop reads CASGQDVEAGSTRGNTIYF. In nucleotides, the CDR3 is TGTGCCAGCGGCCAAGATGTAGAGGCAGGGAGTACTCGTGGAAACACCATATATTTT.

The CDR3 DNA reads as TGCGCCAGCAGCCCTTCGGGGGGGGTTTCCTATGGCTACACCTTC. Encoded protein: CASSPSGGVSYGYTF. The rearrangement links TRBV10-2 to TRBJ1-2; tentatively, D is TRBD1 (5 bases). V was trimmed by 6 bases and J by 4 bases, leaving 18 bases between them. CDR1 WSHSY and CDR2 SAAADI come from the germline V gene. There are 15 residues in the CDR3.

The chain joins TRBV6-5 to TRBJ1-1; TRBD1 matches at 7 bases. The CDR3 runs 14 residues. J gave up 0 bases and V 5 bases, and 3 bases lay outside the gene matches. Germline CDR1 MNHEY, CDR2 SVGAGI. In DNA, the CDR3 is TGTGCCAGCAGTACGGGACAGTTGAACACTGAAGCTTTCTTT. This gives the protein CASSTGQLNTEAFF.

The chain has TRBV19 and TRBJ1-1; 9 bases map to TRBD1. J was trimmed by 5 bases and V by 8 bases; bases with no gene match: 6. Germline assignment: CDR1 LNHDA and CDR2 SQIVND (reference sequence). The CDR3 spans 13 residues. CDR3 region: CASSDRGGTEAFF. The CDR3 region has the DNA TGTGCCAGTTCGGACAGGGGAGGAACTGAAGCTTTCTTT. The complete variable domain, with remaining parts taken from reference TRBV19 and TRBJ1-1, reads DGGITQSPKYLFRKEGQNVTLSCEQNLNHDAMYWYRQDPGQGLRLIYYSQIVNDFQKGDIAEGYSVSREKKESFPLTVTSAQKNPTAFYLCASSDRGGTEAFFGQGTRLTVV.

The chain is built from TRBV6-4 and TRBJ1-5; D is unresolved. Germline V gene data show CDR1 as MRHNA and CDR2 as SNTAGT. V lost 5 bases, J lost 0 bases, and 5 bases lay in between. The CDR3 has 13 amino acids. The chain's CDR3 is CASSYDSNQPQHF. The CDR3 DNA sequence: TGTGCCAGCAGTTACGATAGCAATCAGCCCCAGCATTTT.

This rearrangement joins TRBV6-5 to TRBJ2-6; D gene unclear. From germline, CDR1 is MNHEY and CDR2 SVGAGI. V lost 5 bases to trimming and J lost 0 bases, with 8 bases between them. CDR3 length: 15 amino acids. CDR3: CASSRQFSGANVLTF. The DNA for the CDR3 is TGTGCCAGCAGTCGGCAGTTCTCTGGGGCCAACGTCCTGACTTTC.

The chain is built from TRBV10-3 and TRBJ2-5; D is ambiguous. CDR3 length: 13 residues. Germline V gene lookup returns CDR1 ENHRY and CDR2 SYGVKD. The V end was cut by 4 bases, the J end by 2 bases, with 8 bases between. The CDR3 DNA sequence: TGTGCCATCAGTGGGTCGGTTCAAGAGACCCAGTACTTC. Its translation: CAISGSVQETQYF.

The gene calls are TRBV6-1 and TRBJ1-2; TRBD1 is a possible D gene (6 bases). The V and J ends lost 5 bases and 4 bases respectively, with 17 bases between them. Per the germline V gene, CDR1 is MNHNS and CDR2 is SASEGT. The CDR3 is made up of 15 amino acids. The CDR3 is CASSLGTLEVYGYTF. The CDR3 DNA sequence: TGTGCCAGCAGTTTAGGGACATTGGAGGTCTATGGCTACACCTTC.

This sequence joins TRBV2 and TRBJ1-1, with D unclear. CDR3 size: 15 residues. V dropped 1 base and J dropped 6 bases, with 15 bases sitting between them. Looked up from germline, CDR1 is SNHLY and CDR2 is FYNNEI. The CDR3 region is CASSEGTPRLPEAFF. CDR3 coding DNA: TGTGCCAGCAGTGAAGGAACCCCGCGACTTCCTGAAGCTTTCTTT.

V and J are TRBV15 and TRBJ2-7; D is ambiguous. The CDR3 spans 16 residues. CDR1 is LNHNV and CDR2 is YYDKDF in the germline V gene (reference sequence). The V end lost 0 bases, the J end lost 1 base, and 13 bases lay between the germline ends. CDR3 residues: CATSRDHGEGSYEQYF. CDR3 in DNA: TGTGCCACCAGCAGAGATCATGGGGAAGGGTCCTACGAGCAGTACTTC.

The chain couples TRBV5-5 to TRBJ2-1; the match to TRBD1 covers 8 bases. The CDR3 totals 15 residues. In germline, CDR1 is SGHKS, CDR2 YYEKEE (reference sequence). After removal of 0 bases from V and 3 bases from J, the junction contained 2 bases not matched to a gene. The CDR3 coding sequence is TGTGCCAGCAGCTTGGGACAGGGGATCTACAATGAGCAGTTCTTC. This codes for CASSLGQGIYNEQFF.

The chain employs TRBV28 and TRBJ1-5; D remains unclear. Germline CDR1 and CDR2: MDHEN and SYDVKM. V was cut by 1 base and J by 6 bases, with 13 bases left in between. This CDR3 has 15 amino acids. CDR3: CASSLSSTGFQPQHF. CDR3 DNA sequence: TGTGCCAGCAGTTTATCCTCGACCGGATTTCAGCCCCAGCATTTT.

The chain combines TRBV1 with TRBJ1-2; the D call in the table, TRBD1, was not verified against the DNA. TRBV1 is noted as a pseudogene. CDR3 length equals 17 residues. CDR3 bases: TGCACCAGCGCCTCATGTCGGGACAGGGGTTATAACTATGGCTACACCTTC. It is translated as CTSASCRDRGYNYGYTF.

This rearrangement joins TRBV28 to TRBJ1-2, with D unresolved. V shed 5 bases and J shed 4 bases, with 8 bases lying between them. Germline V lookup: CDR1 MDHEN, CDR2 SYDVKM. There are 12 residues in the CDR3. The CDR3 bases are TGTGCCAGCAGTCGCCCATTCTATGGCTACACCTTC. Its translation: CASSRPFYGYTF.

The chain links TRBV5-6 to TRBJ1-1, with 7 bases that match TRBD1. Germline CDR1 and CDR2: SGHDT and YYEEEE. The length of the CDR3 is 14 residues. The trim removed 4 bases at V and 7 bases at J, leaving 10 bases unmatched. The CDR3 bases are TGTGCCAGCAGCCGATGGACAGGAGGGGATGAAGCTTTCTTT. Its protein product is CASSRWTGGDEAFF.

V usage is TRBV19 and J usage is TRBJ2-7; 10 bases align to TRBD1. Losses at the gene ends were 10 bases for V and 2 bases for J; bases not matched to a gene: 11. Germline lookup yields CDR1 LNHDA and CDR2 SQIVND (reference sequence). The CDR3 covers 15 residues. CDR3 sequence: CATGLGQGLTYEQYF. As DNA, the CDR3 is TGTGCCACCGGCTTGGGACAGGGGTTAACCTACGAGCAGTACTTC.

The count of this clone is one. The CDR3 coding sequence is TGTGCCAGCAGTTTTACAGGGGTTGGGGGCGGCTACACCTTC. It is translated as CASSFTGVGGGYTF. The gene calls are TRBV27 and TRBJ1-2, with 7 bases aligning to TRBD1. Germline CDR1 reads MNHEY; CDR2 reads SMNVEV (reference sequence). This CDR3 spans 14 amino acids. V was pared by 3 bases and J by 8 bases, with 9 bases of the junction left unmatched.

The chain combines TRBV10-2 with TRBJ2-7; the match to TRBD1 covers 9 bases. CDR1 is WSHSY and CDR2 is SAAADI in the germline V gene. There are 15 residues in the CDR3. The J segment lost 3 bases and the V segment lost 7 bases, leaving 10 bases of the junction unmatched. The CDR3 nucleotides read TGCGCCAGCACCCCGCGGGGACAGGGCATCTACGAGCAGTACTTC. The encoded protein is CASTPRGQGIYEQYF.

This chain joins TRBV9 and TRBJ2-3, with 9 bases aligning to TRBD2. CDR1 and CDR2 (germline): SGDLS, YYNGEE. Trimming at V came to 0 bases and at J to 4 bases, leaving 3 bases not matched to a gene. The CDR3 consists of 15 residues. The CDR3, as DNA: TGTGCCAGCAGCGTAGGTCGACTAGCGGCAGATACGCAGTATTTT. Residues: CASSVGRLAADTQYF.

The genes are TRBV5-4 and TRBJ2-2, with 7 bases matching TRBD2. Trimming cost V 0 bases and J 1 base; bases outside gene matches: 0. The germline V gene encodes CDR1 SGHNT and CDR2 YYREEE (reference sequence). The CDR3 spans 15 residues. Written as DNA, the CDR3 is TGTGCCAGCAGCTTGGGCGGGGGGAACACCGGGGAGCTGTTTTTT. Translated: CASSLGGGNTGELFF.

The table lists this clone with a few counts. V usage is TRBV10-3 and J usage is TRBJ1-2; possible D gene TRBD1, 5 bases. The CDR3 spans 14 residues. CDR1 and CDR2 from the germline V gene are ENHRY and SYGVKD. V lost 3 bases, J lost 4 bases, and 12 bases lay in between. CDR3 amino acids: CAISDRDLSYGYTF. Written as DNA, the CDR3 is TGTGCCATCAGTGACAGGGATCTTAGCTATGGCTACACCTTC.

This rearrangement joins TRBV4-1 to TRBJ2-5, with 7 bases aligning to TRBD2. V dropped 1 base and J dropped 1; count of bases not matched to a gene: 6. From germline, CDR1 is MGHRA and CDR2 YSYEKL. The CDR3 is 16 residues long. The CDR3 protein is CASSQGEAGLQETQYF. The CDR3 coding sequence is TGCGCCAGCAGCCAAGGGGAAGCGGGACTCCAAGAGACCCAGTACTTC.

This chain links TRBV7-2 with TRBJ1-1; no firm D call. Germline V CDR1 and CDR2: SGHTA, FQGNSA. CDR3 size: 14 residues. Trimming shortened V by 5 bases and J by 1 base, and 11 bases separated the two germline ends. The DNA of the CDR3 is TGTGCCAGCAGCGTAAGGTCTGGGAACACTGAAGCTTTCTTT. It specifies CASSVRSGNTEAFF.

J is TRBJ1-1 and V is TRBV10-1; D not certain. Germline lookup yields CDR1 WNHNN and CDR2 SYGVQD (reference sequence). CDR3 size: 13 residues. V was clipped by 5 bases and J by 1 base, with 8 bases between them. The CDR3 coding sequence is TGCGCCAGCAGTATCGGCCCGAACACTGAAGCTTTCTTT. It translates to CASSIGPNTEAFF.

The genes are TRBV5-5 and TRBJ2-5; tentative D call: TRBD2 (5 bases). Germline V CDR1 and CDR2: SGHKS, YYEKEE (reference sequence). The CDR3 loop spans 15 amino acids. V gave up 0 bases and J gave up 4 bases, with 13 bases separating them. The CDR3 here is CASSLGTLEGETQYF. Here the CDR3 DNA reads TGTGCCAGCAGCTTGGGAACACTAGAGGGAGAGACCCAGTACTTC.

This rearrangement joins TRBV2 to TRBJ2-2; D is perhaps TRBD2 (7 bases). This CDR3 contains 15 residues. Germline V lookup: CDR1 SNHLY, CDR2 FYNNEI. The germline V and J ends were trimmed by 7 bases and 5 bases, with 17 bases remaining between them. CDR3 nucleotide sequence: TGTGCCAGCATCTTTCGGGGGGCCGATACCGGGGAGCTGTTTTTT. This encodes CASIFRGADTGELFF.

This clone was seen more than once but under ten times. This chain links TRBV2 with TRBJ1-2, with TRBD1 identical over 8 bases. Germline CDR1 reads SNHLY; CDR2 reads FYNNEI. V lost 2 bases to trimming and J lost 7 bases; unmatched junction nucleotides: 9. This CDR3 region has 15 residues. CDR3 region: CASSESKTGVGGYTF. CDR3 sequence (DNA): TGTGCCAGCAGTGAATCGAAGACAGGGGTGGGTGGCTACACCTTC.

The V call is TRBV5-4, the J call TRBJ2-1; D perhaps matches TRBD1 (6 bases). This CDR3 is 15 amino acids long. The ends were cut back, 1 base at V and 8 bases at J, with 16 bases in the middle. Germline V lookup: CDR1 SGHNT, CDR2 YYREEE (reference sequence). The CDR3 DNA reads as TGTGCCAGCAGCTTGTGGGGGCCGGTTTTGTATGAGCAGTTCTTC. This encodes CASSLWGPVLYEQFF.